The source of this T cell receptor beta chain is a study of Ad26.COV2.S vaccination and SARS-CoV-2 variants. Study information: Dosing was one shot or two shots 56 days apart.

Germline CDR1 and CDR2: LNHDA and SQIVND (reference sequence). This CDR3 has 18 amino acids. V gave up 3 bases and J gave up 2 bases, with 20 bases separating them. Only in-frame clones appear in the TCRdb table, and some are missing; sequencing was by immunoSEQ multiplex PCR. The sample includes approximately 250,000 clones, around 88% of them seen just once. Treatment noted: some 19 received Ad26.COV2.S at low or high dose, single or two shots; about 5 received placebo; per-sample allocation not given. Day 63 following the first vaccine or placebo injection was when the samples were taken. Aged 18-55 years, donor was enrolled in Boston in about 2020. General observations from the study: TCR breadth and depth analyses may have underestimated total T cell responses. People who got the vaccine had more spike-specific TCR breadth than people who got placebo.

With regard to this clone: Its cognate antigen is unknown.

The source was peripheral blood, collected in a trial of Ad26.COV2.S vaccine versus placebo. The receptor was isolated from a person between 18 and 65 years old who received the Ad26.COV2.S COVID-19 vaccine or a placebo. The J gene is TRBJ1-5, the V gene TRBV19; D remains unclear. The CDR3 reads CASSIPHVLRRGNQPQHF. The CDR3 coding sequence is TGTGCCAGTAGTATTCCCCATGTACTGAGAAGGGGCAATCAGCCCCAGCATTTT.